A single sample gave rise to the 26 T cell receptor beta chains below, sequenced in a study of T-cell memory formation after mild COVID-19. In TCRdb, the 5' RACE reads were re-called with MiXCR into one record per CDR3 protein. Counted here are under 650,000 distinct CDR3 sequences, about 20% occurring once; the ten biggest clones make up around 12%. The material sequenced was PBMCs or a T cell subset sorted from them (not recorded which). Receptors originate from an adult woman who had mild COVID-19 (a few samples of this study predate the infection). Cell type and time point are not known.

This clonotype was detected only a few times. This chain's CDR3 is CASSGASVAGELFF. The CDR3 DNA sequence: TGTGCCAGCAGCGGTGCATCCGTGGCCGGGGAGCTGTTTTTT. The gene calls are TRBV7-6 and TRBJ2-2; D not certain. Germline-derived CDR1 and CDR2 are SGHVS and FNYEAQ. Trimming took off 5 bases at V and 6 bases at J, with 13 bases between the two ends. This CDR3 has 14 amino acids.

The V call is TRBV29-1, the J call TRBJ2-1; no definite D call. CDR3 size: 15 residues. The V end lost 5 bases, the J end lost 4 bases, and 18 bases lay between the germline ends. Looked up from germline, CDR1 is SQVTM and CDR2 is ANQGSEA. The CDR3: CSVYLMGFEYNEQFF. The CDR3 nucleotides are TGCAGCGTTTATTTGATGGGGTTTGAGTACAATGAGCAGTTCTTC.

This clonotype was picked up a small number of times. The chain joins TRBV4-1 to TRBJ2-7; D is unresolved. Germline loops: CDR1 MGHRA, CDR2 YSYEKL. The CDR3 is 15 residues long. The germline V and J ends were trimmed by 1 base and 0 bases, with 10 bases remaining between them. As DNA, the CDR3 is TGCGCCAGCAGCCAAGCTAGTTCCAGCTCCTACGAGCAGTACTTC. This gives the protein CASSQASSSSYEQYF.

This clonotype showed up just a few times. The rearrangement joins TRBV6-6 to TRBJ1-1; D not certain. V lost 2 bases and J 1 base, leaving 17 bases between the germline ends. The CDR3 covers 17 residues. The germline gives CDR1 MNHNY, CDR2 SVGAGI (reference sequence). CDR3 sequence reads: CASSYDPHGARNTEAFF. The CDR3 bases are TGTGCCAGCAGTTACGACCCCCACGGAGCCCGGAACACTGAAGCTTTCTTT.

There are a few counts of this clonotype. V gene TRBV12-3 or TRBV12-4 combines with J gene TRBJ1-2, with D unclear. Trimming cost V 4 bases and J 4 bases, with 7 bases left between them. This CDR3 is 12 amino acids long. The CDR3 DNA is TGTGCCAGCAGTTGGCGCAGCTATGGCTACACCTTC. Translation gives CASSWRSYGYTF.

The rearrangement joins TRBV15 to TRBJ2-3; 13 nucleotides match TRBD2. The V gene's germline CDR1 is LNHNV and CDR2 YYDKDF (reference sequence). This CDR3 region has 18 residues. Unmatched junction bases numbered 11, after V lost 1 base and J lost 7 bases. The CDR3 nucleotides read TGTGCCACCAGCAGAGTGAGGACTAGCGGGAGTCCCCGGAATACGCAGTATTTT. The encoded protein is CATSRVRTSGSPRNTQYF.

There are many counts of this clonotype. This chain connects TRBV19 to TRBJ2-1; 8 positions agree with TRBD1. The CDR3 spans 12 residues. CDR1 LNHDA and CDR2 SQIVND come from the germline V gene (reference sequence). V trimming: 6 bases; J trimming: 7 bases; junction bases outside the gene matches: 2. The CDR3 protein is CASRDRVNEQFF. The CDR3 DNA reads TGTGCCAGTAGGGACAGGGTAAATGAGCAGTTCTTC.

This clonotype was detected only a few times. The genes are TRBV10-3 and TRBJ1-5, with D unclear. CDR3 size: 15 residues. V was trimmed by 2 bases and J by 6 bases, leaving 14 bases between them. Germline CDR1 is ENHRY and CDR2 is SYGVKD. The CDR3 DNA is TGTGCCATCAGTGAGACCACCACTTCCCTTCAGCCCCAGCATTTT. Residues: CAISETTTSLQPQHF.

The V call is TRBV7-7, the J call TRBJ2-2, with D hard to call. The V gene lost 6 bases and the J gene lost 0 bases, with 11 bases spanning the gap. Germline CDR1 is SSHAT and CDR2 is FNYEAQ (reference sequence). The CDR3 spans 15 residues. The CDR3 DNA reads TGTGCCAGCAGTCCGACGCCGTCGAACACCGGGGAGCTGTTTTTT. Protein: CASSPTPSNTGELFF.

This clonotype was seen only a few times. The gene calls are TRBV9 and TRBJ2-3; TRBD1 aligns across 8 bases. This CDR3 is built from 15 residues. The ends lost 0 bases at V and 4 bases at J; junction bases unmatched: 4. Germline V gene lookup returns CDR1 SGDLS and CDR2 YYNGEE. The CDR3 region has the DNA TGTGCCAGCAGCGTAGGTGGGACAGGATCAGATACGCAGTATTTT. Its translation is CASSVGGTGSDTQYF.

CDR3 sequence (DNA): TGTGCCAGCAGCTCCCGTACGGGGATCAGGGGAAGCTCCTACAATGAGCAGTTCTTC. Protein product: CASSSRTGIRGSSYNEQFF. The chain couples TRBV11-2 to TRBJ2-1, with TRBD1 as a possible D gene (6 bases). Looked up from germline, CDR1 is SGHAT and CDR2 is FQNNGV. This CDR3 comprises 19 residues. V was clipped by 4 bases and J by 0 bases, with 22 bases between them.

Details on this clonotype: This clone may be a read error of a much larger clone one base away. V and J are TRBV5-1 and TRBJ2-6, with 7 bases fitting TRBD2. The CDR3 runs to 16 residues. Per germline, CDR1 SGHRS and CDR2 YFSETQ. Written as DNA, the CDR3 is TGCGCCAGCAGCTTGGTGGGCGGCCCGGGGGGCAACGTCCTGACTTTC. Amino acids: CASSLVGGPGGNVLTF. Full variable domain (outside the CDR3, taken from reference TRBV5-1 and TRBJ2-6): KAGVTQTPRYLIKTRGQQVTLSCSPISGHRSVSWYQQTPGQGLQFLFEYFSETQRNKGNFPGRFSGRQFSNSRSEMNVSTLELGDSALYLCASSLVGGPGGNVLTFGAGSRLTVL.

This clonotype was detected only a few times. The chain couples TRBV4-3 to TRBJ2-1, with 12 positions matching TRBD2. The V segment lost 3 bases and the J segment 1 base; nucleotides outside the gene matches: 7. The CDR3 is 18 residues long. In germline, CDR1 is LGHNA, CDR2 YSLEER. CDR3: CASSHPTSGRMSYNEQFF. The CDR3 DNA follows: TGCGCCAGCAGCCACCCGACTAGCGGGAGAATGTCCTACAATGAGCAGTTCTTC.

V usage is TRBV7-2 and J usage is TRBJ1-1; D might be TRBD1 (5 bases). V was shortened by 2 bases and J by 5 bases, with 15 bases between the two germline ends. This CDR3 has 15 amino acids. Looked up from germline, CDR1 is SGHTA and CDR2 is FQGNSA. CDR3 nucleotide sequence: TGTGCCAGCAGCTTAACCGGGGCGGGAGGTACTGAAGCTTTCTTT. It is translated as CASSLTGAGGTEAFF.

The rearrangement joins TRBV29-1 to TRBJ2-1; 9 bases are shared with TRBD2. This CDR3 region has 14 residues. Germline V lookup: CDR1 SQVTM, CDR2 ANQGSEA. J lost 9 bases, V lost 1 base, and 7 bases had no gene match. The DNA for the CDR3 is TGCAGCGTTGAAGGCGCGGGAGGGTTTGTTGAGCAGTTCTTC. Residues: CSVEGAGGFVEQFF.

The chain combines TRBV27 with TRBJ2-4; TRBD1 matches 8 bases. V shed 5 bases and J 8 bases; nucleotides not matched to a gene: 8. This CDR3 has 14 amino acids. CDR1 is MNHEY, CDR2 SMNVEV, per germline (reference sequence). The CDR3 nucleotides are TGTGCCAGCAGTACAGGACAGGGCAGTCACATTCAGTACTTC. Translated, it gives CASSTGQGSHIQYF.

The chain has TRBV3-1 and TRBJ2-3, with D perhaps TRBD2 (6 bases). The CDR3 totals 15 residues. Trimming pared 1 base from V and 1 base from J, leaving 9 bases between. Germline lookup yields CDR1 LGHDT and CDR2 YNNKEL (reference sequence). CDR3 amino acids: CASSQAGGGTDTQYF. CDR3 nucleotides: TGTGCCAGCAGCCAAGCCGGCGGGGGCACAGATACGCAGTATTTT.

V gene TRBV4-3 combines with J gene TRBJ2-7; TRBD1 agrees at 12 bases. CDR1 is LGHNA, CDR2 YSLEER, per germline. Losses at the gene ends were 0 bases for V and 0 bases for J; bases not matched to a gene: 9. The CDR3 is 19 amino acids. The DNA of the CDR3 is TGCGCCAGCAGCCAAGATCTTACCGGGACAGGGGGCAACTCCTACGAGCAGTACTTC. Protein sequence: CASSQDLTGTGGNSYEQYF.

This clonotype was counted ten times or more. CDR3 sequence reads: CASSHRGTGWNTGELFF. The DNA of the CDR3 is TGTGCCAGCAGTCACCGGGGGACAGGGTGGAACACCGGGGAGCTGTTTTTT. The V gene is TRBV28, the J gene TRBJ2-2, with 9 positions matching TRBD1. Germline trimming cut 5 bases from V and 1 base from J; bases unmatched to any gene: 8. Germline assignment: CDR1 MDHEN and CDR2 SYDVKM. This CDR3 spans 17 amino acids.

This clonotype has a handful of counts. The V gene is TRBV5-1, the J gene TRBJ1-1; 9 bases map to TRBD1. CDR1 is SGHRS and CDR2 is YFSETQ in the germline V gene. Losses at the gene ends were 4 bases for V and 6 bases for J; bases not matched to a gene: 4. This CDR3 contains 13 residues. CDR3 loop: CASSGGTGPEAFF. The CDR3 DNA follows: TGCGCCAGCAGCGGCGGGACAGGGCCTGAAGCTTTCTTT. Using reference TRBV5-1 and TRBJ1-1 for the parts outside the CDR3, the full variable domain is KAGVTQTPRYLIKTRGQQVTLSCSPISGHRSVSWYQQTPGQGLQFLFEYFSETQRNKGNFPGRFSGRQFSNSRSEMNVSTLELGDSALYLCASSGGTGPEAFFGQGTRLTVV.

The rearrangement links TRBV3-1 to TRBJ2-3; no clear D gene. CDR1 LGHDT and CDR2 YNNKEL come from the germline V gene (reference sequence). The length of the CDR3 is 16 residues. Trimming shortened V by 1 base and J by 2 bases, and 13 bases separated the two germline ends. The CDR3 region is CASSQVLAQYTDTQYF. Here the CDR3 DNA reads TGTGCCAGCAGCCAAGTTTTGGCCCAATACACAGATACGCAGTATTTT.

The rearrangement uses TRBV5-1 and TRBJ2-3; perhaps TRBD1 as D (6 bases). The CDR3 spans 15 residues. Germline CDR1 reads SGHRS; CDR2 reads YFSETQ. With 0 bases removed from V and 4 bases from J, the gap between germline ends came to 12 bases. CDR3 bases: TGCGCCAGCAGCTTGGCGGGCAGGGGCGCAGATACGCAGTATTTT. It codes for CASSLAGRGADTQYF. Based on the CDR3 plus reference TRBV5-1 and TRBJ2-3, the full variable domain is KAGVTQTPRYLIKTRGQQVTLSCSPISGHRSVSWYQQTPGQGLQFLFEYFSETQRNKGNFPGRFSGRQFSNSRSEMNVSTLELGDSALYLCASSLAGRGADTQYFGPGTRLTVL.

In this sample, this clonotype turned up many times. The chain carries TRBV20-1 and TRBJ2-5; 10 positions agree with TRBD2. The CDR3 is made up of 14 amino acids. The ends lost 3 bases at V and 5 bases at J; junction bases unmatched: 6. The germline V gene has CDR1 DFQATT and CDR2 SNEGSKA (reference sequence). This CDR3 reads CSARGTSATETQYF. The DNA of the CDR3 is TGCAGTGCTAGGGGGACTAGCGCCACGGAGACCCAGTACTTC.

This chain uses TRBV7-9 with TRBJ2-7, with D maybe TRBD1 (5 bases). Trimming took 2 bases from V and 3 from J, leaving 8 bases between them. This CDR3 comprises 13 residues. Germline CDR1 and CDR2: SEHNR and FQNEAQ (reference sequence). CDR3 region: CASSLFTGYEQYF. CDR3 in DNA: TGTGCCAGCAGCTTATTTACAGGCTACGAGCAGTACTTC.

The V gene is TRBV9, the J gene TRBJ1-5; no clear D gene. The V and J ends lost 0 bases and 5 bases respectively, with 6 bases between them. CDR1 and CDR2 (germline): SGDLS, YYNGEE. The CDR3 totals 13 residues. This CDR3 is CASSVEVDQPQHF. CDR3 in DNA: TGTGCCAGCAGCGTAGAGGTAGATCAGCCCCAGCATTTT.

The table lists this clonotype with a few counts. The V call is TRBV20-1, the J call TRBJ2-7; TRBD2 is a possible D gene (7 bases). This CDR3 has 13 residues. Germline-derived CDR1 and CDR2 are DFQATT and SNEGSKA (reference sequence). The ends were cut back, 2 bases at V and 3 bases at J, with 11 bases in the middle. CDR3 in amino acids: CSARQGGGYEQYF. DNA for the CDR3: TGCAGTGCTAGACAGGGAGGGGGCTACGAGCAGTACTTC.